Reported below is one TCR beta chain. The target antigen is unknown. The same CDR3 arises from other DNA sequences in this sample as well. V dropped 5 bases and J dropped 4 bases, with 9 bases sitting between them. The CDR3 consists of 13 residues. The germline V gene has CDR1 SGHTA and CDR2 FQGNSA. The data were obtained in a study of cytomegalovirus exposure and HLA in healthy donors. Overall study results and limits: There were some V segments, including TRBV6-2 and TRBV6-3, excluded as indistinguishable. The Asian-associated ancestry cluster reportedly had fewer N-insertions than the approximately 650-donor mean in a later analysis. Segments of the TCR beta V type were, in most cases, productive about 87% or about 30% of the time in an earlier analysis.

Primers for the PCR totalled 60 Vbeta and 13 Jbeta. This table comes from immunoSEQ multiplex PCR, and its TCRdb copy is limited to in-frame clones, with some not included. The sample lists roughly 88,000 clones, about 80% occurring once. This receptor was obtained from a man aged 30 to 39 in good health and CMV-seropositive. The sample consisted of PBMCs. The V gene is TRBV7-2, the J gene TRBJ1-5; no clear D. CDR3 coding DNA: TGTGCCAGCAGCCCTCGGGGAAATCAGCCCCAGCATTTT. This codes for CASSPRGNQPQHF.